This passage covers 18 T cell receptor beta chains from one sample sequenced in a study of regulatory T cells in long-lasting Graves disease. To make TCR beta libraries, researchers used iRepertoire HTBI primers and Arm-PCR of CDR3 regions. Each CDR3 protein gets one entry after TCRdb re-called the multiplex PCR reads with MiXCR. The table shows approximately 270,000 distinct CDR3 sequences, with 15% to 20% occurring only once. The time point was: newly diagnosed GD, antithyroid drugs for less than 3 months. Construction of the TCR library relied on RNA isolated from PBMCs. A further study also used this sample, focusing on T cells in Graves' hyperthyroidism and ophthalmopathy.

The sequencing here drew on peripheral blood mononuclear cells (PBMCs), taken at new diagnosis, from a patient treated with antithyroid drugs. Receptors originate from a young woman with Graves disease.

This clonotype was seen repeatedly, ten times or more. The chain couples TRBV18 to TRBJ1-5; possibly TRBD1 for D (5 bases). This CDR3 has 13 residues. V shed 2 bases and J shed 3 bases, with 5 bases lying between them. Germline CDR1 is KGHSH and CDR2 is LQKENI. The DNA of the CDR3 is TGTGCCAGCTCACCAGGGACCAATCAGCCCCAGCATTTT. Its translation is CASSPGTNQPQHF.

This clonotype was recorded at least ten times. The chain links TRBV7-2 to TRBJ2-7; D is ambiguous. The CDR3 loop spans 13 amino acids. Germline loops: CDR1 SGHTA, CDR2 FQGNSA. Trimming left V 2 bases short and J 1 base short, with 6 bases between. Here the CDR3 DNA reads TGTGCCAGCAGCTTAATTGTGTCCTACGAGCAGTACTTC. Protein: CASSLIVSYEQYF.

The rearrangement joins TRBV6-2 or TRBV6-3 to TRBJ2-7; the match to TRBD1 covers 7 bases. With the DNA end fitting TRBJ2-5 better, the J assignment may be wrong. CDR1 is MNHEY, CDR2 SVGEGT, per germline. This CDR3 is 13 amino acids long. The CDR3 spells CASRRTGQETQYF. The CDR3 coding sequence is TGTGCCAGCAGACGGACAGGACAAGAGACCCAGTACTTC.

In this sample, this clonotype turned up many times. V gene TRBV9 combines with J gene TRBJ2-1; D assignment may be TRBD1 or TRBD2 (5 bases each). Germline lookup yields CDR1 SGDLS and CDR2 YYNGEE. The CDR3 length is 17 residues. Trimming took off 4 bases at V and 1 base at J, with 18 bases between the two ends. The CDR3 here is CASSSSHRGTSYNEQFF. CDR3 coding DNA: TGTGCCAGCAGCTCATCTCATCGGGGCACTTCCTACAATGAGCAGTTCTTC. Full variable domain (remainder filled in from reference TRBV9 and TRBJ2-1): DSGVTQTPKHLITATGQRVTLRCSPRSGDLSVYWYQQSLDQGLQFLIQYYNGEERAKGNILERFSAQQFPDLHSELNLSSLELGDSALYFCASSSSHRGTSYNEQFFGPGTRLTVL.

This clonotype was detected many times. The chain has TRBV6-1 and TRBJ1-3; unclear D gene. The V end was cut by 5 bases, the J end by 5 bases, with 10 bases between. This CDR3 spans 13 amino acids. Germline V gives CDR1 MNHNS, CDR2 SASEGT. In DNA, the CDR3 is TGTGCCAGCAGTACCCCCGGCCGAAACACCATATATTTT. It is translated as CASSTPGRNTIYF.

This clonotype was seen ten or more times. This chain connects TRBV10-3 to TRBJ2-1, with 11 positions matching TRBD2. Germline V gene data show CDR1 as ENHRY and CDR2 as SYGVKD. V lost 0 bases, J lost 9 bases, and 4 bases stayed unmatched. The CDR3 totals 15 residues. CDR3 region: CAISESLAGGSEQFF. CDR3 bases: TGTGCCATCAGTGAGTCATTAGCGGGGGGGAGTGAGCAGTTCTTC.

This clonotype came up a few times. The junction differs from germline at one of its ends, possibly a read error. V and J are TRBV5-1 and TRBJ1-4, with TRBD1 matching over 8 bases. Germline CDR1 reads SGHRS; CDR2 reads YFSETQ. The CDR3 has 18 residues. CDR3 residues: CASGLASDRASTNEKLFF. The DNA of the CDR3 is TGCGCCAGCGGCTTGGCTTCGGACAGGGCGTCAACTAATGAAAAACTGTTTTTT.

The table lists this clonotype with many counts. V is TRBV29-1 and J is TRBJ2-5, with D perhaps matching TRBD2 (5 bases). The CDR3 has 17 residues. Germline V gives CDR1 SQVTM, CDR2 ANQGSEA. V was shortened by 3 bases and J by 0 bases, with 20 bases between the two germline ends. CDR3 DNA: TGCAGCGTTGAGGGAGTGGTAAGCTACCCGTACCAAGAGACCCAGTACTTC. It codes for CSVEGVVSYPYQETQYF.

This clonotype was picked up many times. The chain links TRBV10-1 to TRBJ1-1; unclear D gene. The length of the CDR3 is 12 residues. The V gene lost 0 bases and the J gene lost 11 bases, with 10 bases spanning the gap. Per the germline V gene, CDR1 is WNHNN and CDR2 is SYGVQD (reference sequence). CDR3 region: CASSESWSGAFF. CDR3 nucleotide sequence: TGCGCCAGCAGTGAGTCTTGGTCCGGGGCTTTCTTT.

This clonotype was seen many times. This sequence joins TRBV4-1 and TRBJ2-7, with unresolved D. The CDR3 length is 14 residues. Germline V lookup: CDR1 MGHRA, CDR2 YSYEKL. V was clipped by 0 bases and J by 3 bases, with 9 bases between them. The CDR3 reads CASSQDGRGYEQYF. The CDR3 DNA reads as TGCGCCAGCAGCCAAGATGGCAGAGGCTACGAGCAGTACTTC.

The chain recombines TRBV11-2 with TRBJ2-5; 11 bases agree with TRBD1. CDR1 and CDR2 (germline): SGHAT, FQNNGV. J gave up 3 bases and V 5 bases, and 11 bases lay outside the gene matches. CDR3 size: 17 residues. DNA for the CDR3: TGTGCCAGCAGCCCCTTCTCCGGGACAGGGGGAAAAGAGACCCAGTACTTC. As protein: CASSPFSGTGGKETQYF.

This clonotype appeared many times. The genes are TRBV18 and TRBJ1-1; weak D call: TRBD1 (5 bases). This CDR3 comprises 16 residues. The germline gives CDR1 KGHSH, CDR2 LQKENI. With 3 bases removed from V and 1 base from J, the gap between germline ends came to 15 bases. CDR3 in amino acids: CASSPGMGESNTEAFF. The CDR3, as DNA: TGTGCCAGCTCACCTGGAATGGGGGAGTCGAACACTGAAGCTTTCTTT.

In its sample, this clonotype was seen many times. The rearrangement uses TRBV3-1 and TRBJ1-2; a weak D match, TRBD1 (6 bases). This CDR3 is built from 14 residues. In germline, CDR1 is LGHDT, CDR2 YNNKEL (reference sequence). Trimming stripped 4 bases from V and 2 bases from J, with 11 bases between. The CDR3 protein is CASSRNTGNYGYTF. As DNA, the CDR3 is TGTGCCAGCAGCCGGAATACAGGGAACTATGGCTACACCTTC.

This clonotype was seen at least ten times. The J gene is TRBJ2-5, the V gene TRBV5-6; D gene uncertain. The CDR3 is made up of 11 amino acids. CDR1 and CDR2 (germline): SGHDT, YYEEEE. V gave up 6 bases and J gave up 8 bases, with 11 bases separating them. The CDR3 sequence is CASTSGGTQYF. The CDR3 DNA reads TGTGCCAGCACCTCCGGTGGAACCCAGTACTTC.

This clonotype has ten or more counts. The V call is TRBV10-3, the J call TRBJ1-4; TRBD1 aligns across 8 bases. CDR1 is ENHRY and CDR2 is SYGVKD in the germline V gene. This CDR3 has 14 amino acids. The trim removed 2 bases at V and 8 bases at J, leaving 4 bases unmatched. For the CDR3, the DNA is TGTGCCATCAGTGAGGGACAGGGTAACGAAAAACTGTTTTTT. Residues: CAISEGQGNEKLFF.

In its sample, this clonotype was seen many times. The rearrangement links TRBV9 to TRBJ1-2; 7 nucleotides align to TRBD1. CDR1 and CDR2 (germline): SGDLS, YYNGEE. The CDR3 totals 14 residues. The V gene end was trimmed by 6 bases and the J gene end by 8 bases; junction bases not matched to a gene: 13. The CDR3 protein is CASIPQGDAVGYTF. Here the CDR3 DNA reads TGTGCCAGCATCCCTCAGGGGGACGCCGTAGGCTACACCTTC.

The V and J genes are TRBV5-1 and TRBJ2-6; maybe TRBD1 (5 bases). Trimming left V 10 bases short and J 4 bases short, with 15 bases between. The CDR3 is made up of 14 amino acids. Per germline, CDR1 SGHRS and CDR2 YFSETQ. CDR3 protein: CAGSTGSGANVLTF. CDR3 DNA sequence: TGCGCCGGCTCAACAGGTTCCGGGGCCAACGTCCTGACTTTC.

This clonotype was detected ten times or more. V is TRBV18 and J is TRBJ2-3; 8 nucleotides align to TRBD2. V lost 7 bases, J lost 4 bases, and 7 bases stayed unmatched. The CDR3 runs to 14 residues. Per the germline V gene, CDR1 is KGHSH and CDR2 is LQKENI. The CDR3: CASLLAGGADTQYF. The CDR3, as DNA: TGTGCCAGCTTATTGGCGGGGGGCGCAGATACGCAGTATTTT.